The T cell receptor (beta chain) under discussion was sequenced for a study of blood T cell repertoires in COVID-19 (dated by TCRdb to the early 2020s). As for the study more broadly: Samples from collaborators originated in the United States, Italy and Spain and spanned both the acute and convalescent phases of COVID-19. The prospective study material was composed of cDNA or gDNA derived from T cells, B-cell-depleted T cells, or PBMCs. Deeply sampled blood TCRbeta repertoires from subjects exposed to, actively infected with, or recovered from COVID-19 were included in the dataset. The repertoires were released in a freely available public database intended as a resource for research on the immune response to SARS-CoV-2. Samples came from the ongoing ImmuneRACE study (first 160 participants) plus 1,254 subjects from 6 global collaborators. The sample metadata nearly always contained a de-identified subject ID, COVID-19 status, age in years and sex. Where HLA class I and class II types were available, the types were taken from metadata supplied by the sample provider, not from assay-based typing.

One collaborating source in Seattle enrolled patients while the patients were actively infected and followed the patients over time throughout the course of disease. Each collaborating institution followed its own protocols to collect whole blood in K2EDTA tubes. For TCRbeta analysis, collaborators shipped samples in one of three forms: frozen whole blood, isolated PBMCs, or DNA extracted from either of those sample types. The immunoSEQ Assay, a bias-controlled multiplex PCR, was used to amplify TCRbeta CDR3 regions from genomic DNA. For the original study's pipeline: Within the assay, amplification of reference gene primers was used to estimate how many nucleated cells each sample contained. Sequence reads were collapsed and filtered to measure the absolute abundance of every unique TCRbeta CDR3 rearrangement. For each sample, productive Simpson clonality was calculated as the square root of Simpson's diversity index across productive rearrangements. TCRdb limited this immuneACCESS table to in-frame rearrangements with V and J called. A share of clones is missing; checked studies link under half to unresolved V genes, and the rest is unexplained. That table supplies the V and J calls and clone size; D and trimming were determined from the DNA. The sample profile shows under 350,000 clones; around 92% of them were found once. The ten top clones hold 1.5% to 2% of the sample.

Comments on this clone: Its recognized antigen is unknown. No base quality values were provided; no much bigger clone lies one nucleotide off.

What the work shows at the level of the full study, not this receptor alone: The amount of clinical and demographic metadata varied by source and participant and was provided uncurated.

What was sequenced was peripheral blood. This receptor was obtained from a woman aged 25 to 39 with COVID-19, enrolled during active disease.

The CDR3 is CASSGGDSTDTQYF. The sequenced DNA: TGTGCCAGCAGCGGCGGGGATAGCACAGATACGCAGTATTTT. Rearrangement joined TRBV4-2 to TRBJ2-3; TRBD2 is possibly the D segment (6 matching bases). V is reduced by 5 bases and J by 0 bases, leaving a spacing of 9 bases between them. The cysteine opens and the phenylalanine closes a CDR3 of 14 amino acids. Of the read, only the CDR3 DNA is kept; its 42 bases are in frame from base 1. The germline V gene supplies CDR1 LGHNA and CDR2 YNFKEQ.